These T cell receptor beta chains were read from a single sample in a study of prognosis after radiotherapy for stage I lung cancer. TCRdb reprocessed the multiplex PCR reads via MiXCR and lists one record per CDR3 protein. The data contain tens of thousands of distinct CDR3 sequences, under 45% of them singletons. The sequences come from PBMCs, collected before or after stereotactic body radiation therapy (not recorded which). The source of these receptors is a donor over 45 with non-small cell lung cancer. The CDR3 runs from the conserved cysteine through the conserved F or W. A D gene is named only where the DNA matches it firmly. The listing skips clone size in some rows; elsewhere it reads once, few, many or a size class.

size: -; V: TRBV7-2; D: TRBD2; CDR3: CASSVRGGETDTQYF
size: -; V: TRBV5-1; D: TRBD1; CDR3: CASSQGAGSNEQFF
size: many; V: TRBV5-1; D: TRBD1; CDR3: CASSLNTGDEKLFF
size: many; V: TRBV9; D: -; CDR3: CASSVRHQETQYF
size: many; V: TRBV3-1; D: -; CDR3: CASSQKETQYF
size: -; V: TRBV7-8; D: -; CDR3: CASRTWPRGGYGYTF
size: -; V: TRBV20-1; D: -; CDR3: CSARDPGQQPQHF
size: -; V: TRBV20-1; D: -; CDR3: CSAFTRGRGRPDTQYF
size: many; V: TRBV30; D: TRBD2; CDR3: CAWSSSGRSTGELFF
size: many; V: TRBV18; D: TRBD2; CDR3: CASSPRSGDDISGELFF
size: many; V: TRBV7-3; D: TRBD1; CDR3: CASSLGTGSYNEQFF
size: many; V: TRBV12-3/TRBV12-4; D: -; CDR3: CASSNQNTIYF
size: many; V: TRBV7-2; D: -; CDR3: CASSLQGGTYNEQFF
size: many; V: TRBV6-5; D: TRBD1; CDR3: CASSYQGQGGIYEQYF
size: few; V: TRBV5-1; D: TRBD1; CDR3: CASSRTVTGQETQYF
size: many; V: TRBV11-2; D: TRBD2; CDR3: CASSRIGGGEGYEQYF
size: -; V: TRBV5-1; D: TRBD1; CDR3: CASRRQGTTGELFF
size: many; V: TRBV15; D: -; CDR3: CATSREKIGVNSPLHF
size: many; V: TRBV6-5; D: -; CDR3: CASSYREGVYEQYF
size: -; V: TRBV20-1; D: -; CDR3: CSDPEGRARGGYTF
size: many; V: TRBV19; D: TRBD2; CDR3: CASSITGGSNEQFF
size: many; V: TRBV29-1; D: TRBD2; CDR3: CSGRAGGSYNEQFF
size: many; V: TRBV5-6; D: -; CDR3: CASSYRQDLDEKLFF
size: -; V: TRBV9; D: -; CDR3: CASSVGGGGRVQETQYF
size: few; V: TRBV7-2; D: -; CDR3: CASSYTDTQYF
size: -; V: TRBV12-3/TRBV12-4; D: -; CDR3: CASSLGTGIRGGWNSPLHF
size: -; V: TRBV9; D: -; CDR3: CASSPRGVYSRQQYF